The clone carrying this T cell receptor beta chain came up many times. Generation of bulk TCR libraries relied on previously described methods and listed TCR primers. Using its own MiXCR run on the PCR reads, TCRdb lists one record per CDR3 protein. The sample contains 350,000 or so distinct CDR3 sequences, 20% to 25% of which appear only once. Germline V gene sequence: CDR1 SEHNR, CDR2 FQNEAQ (reference sequence). The germline V and J ends were trimmed by 3 bases and 6 bases, with 11 bases remaining between them. The CDR3 extends over 13 amino acids. The entry originates in a study of molecular identifiers for immune sequencing clone quantification.

The receptor's source is a human donor in good health. Some libraries in this study had Jurkat cell RNA spiked in. The chain joins TRBV7-9 to TRBJ1-1, with a tentative D call TRBD1 (5 bases). The sequenced sample consisted of naive CD8+ T cells from blood, with Jurkat cell RNA spiked in. Subset indicated: FACS-sorted CD8+CD4-CCR7+CD45RA+ naive T cells. The CDR3 protein is CASSFGGSPEAFF. The CDR3, as DNA: TGTGCCAGCAGCTTCGGGGGGAGCCCTGAAGCTTTCTTT.